These 9 T cell receptor beta chains share one sample of origin, sequenced in a study of tumor-infiltrating lymphocytes in primary liver carcinoma (dated by TCRdb to between 2016 and 2019). The reads were generated on an Illumina HiSeq 2500. TCRbeta-specific cDNA was reverse-transcribed from 500 to 550 ng total RNA using a constant-region primer and ProtoScript II reverse transcriptase. The TCRbeta libraries were prepared through three rounds of nested multiplex PCR following a slightly modified ARM-PCR procedure. The first two PCR rounds used multiplex TRBV1-TRBV30 forward primers with a Cbeta reverse primer, each for 10 cycles. TCRdb ran its own pipeline on the public reads, namely fastp trimming at Q25 and MiXCR clone calling, and kept in-frame beta chains. Each CDR3 protein gets just one entry, which takes the most common genes and DNA from the rows behind it. The sample yields 320,000 or so distinct CDR3 sequences; 50% to 70% were counted once. The ten largest clones represent roughly 9% of the sample.

RNA from unsorted whole blood was extracted with TRIzol reagent, and germline DNA was obtained with the DNeasy Blood & Tissue kit. Sequencing was performed on peripheral blood. These TCRs come from a man between 40 and 49 years old with primary liver carcinoma and hepatitis B virus infection.

The chain employs TRBV11-2 and TRBJ2-1, with 9 nucleotides matching TRBD1. Per germline, CDR1 SGHAT and CDR2 FQNNGV. The CDR3 runs to 16 residues. CDR3 DNA: TGTGCAAACAGCCGAATGGGACAGGGCTCCTACAATGAGCAGTTCTTC. The encoded protein is CANSRMGQGSYNEQFF.

This clonotype was picked up many times. The CDR3 nucleotides are TGTGCCAGCAGCGGGGGGCACACTGAAGCTTTCTTT. Translating gives CASSGGHTEAFF. The chain employs TRBV5-4 and TRBJ1-1; tentative D call: TRBD1 (6 bases). The ends were cut back, 4 bases at V and 3 bases at J, with 7 bases in the middle. Germline V lookup: CDR1 SGHNT, CDR2 YYREEE (reference sequence). CDR3 length: 12 amino acids.

Comment on this clonotype: A much larger clone lies a single base off, so this may be a read error. This rearrangement joins TRBV14 to TRBJ2-1, with a tentative D call TRBD1 (7 bases). Germline V CDR1 and CDR2: SGHDN, FVKESK. The CDR3 is 15 residues long. Trimming shortened V by 4 bases and J by 4 bases, and 14 bases separated the two germline ends. CDR3 sequence (DNA): TGTGCCAGCAGCCGCCAGGGGGGTAGTTACAATGAGCAGTTCTTC. Translation gives CASSRQGGSYNEQFF. Combining the CDR3 with reference TRBV14 and TRBJ2-1 gives the whole variable domain EAGVTQFPSHSVIEKGQTVTLRCDPISGHDNLYWYRRVMGKEIKFLLHFVKESKQDESGMPNNRFLAERTGGTYSTLKVQPAELEDSGVYFCASSRQGGSYNEQFFGPGTRLTVL.

This clonotype occurred once. A read error may explain this, as a much larger clone is one base away. This CDR3 reads CVSSLGLRSYEQYF. CDR3 nucleotide sequence: TGTGTCAGCAGTTTGGGGCTACGCTCCTACGAGCAGTACTTC. The chain uses TRBV12-3 or TRBV12-4 and TRBJ2-7; D might be TRBD1 (5 bases). The CDR3 is 14 residues long.

This clonotype was counted many times. The J gene is TRBJ1-5, the V gene TRBV29-1, with TRBD1 identical over 7 bases. Germline CDR1 and CDR2: SQVTM and ANQGSEA. Trimming took 7 bases from V and 6 from J; bases not matched to a gene: 6. The CDR3 extends over 12 amino acids. Here the CDR3 DNA reads TGCAGCGCAGGGGGGGCTGGTCAGCCCCAGCATTTT. Amino acid sequence: CSAGGAGQPQHF.

Regarding this clonotype: Just one base apart from a much larger clone, this may be a read error. This chain links TRBV6-1 with TRBJ1-5; tentative D call: TRBD1 (5 bases). Germline V CDR1 and CDR2: MNHNS, SASEGT. The CDR3 length is 13 residues. The CDR3 loop is CVSSETGPRPQHF. The CDR3, as DNA: TGTGTCAGCAGTGAAACAGGTCCTCGGCCCCAGCATTTT.

This clonotype was observed a handful of times. This sequence joins TRBV30 and TRBJ2-3, with 8 bases lining up with TRBD2. The germline CDR1 and CDR2 sequences are GTSNPN and SVGIG (reference sequence). The J segment lost 4 bases and the V segment lost 4 bases, leaving 4 bases of the junction unmatched. The CDR3 spans 13 residues. CDR3 coding DNA: TGTGCCTGGAAAGGAGCGGGGGCAGATACGCAGTATTTT. Encoded protein: CAWKGAGADTQYF. The full variable domain, with the rest looked up from reference TRBV30 and TRBJ2-3, is SQTIHQWPATLVQPVGSPLSLECTVEGTSNPNLYWYRQAAGRGLQLLFYSVGIGQISSEVPQNLSASRPQDRQFILSSKKLLLSDSGFYLCAWKGAGADTQYFGPGTRLTVL.

This clonotype was observed a few times. A much larger clone is a single base away; this may be a read error. V is TRBV29-1 and J is TRBJ1-3; no firm D call. The ends were cut back, 6 bases at V and 1 base at J, with 10 bases in the middle. The CDR3 is made up of 13 amino acids. Germline V gene sequence: CDR1 SQVTM, CDR2 ANQGSEA. CDR3 in amino acids: CSVVPGSGNTIYF. The DNA of the CDR3 is TGCAGCGTAGTCCCCGGTTCTGGAAACACCATATATTTT.

As for this clonotype: A read error may explain this, as a much larger clone is one base away. The rearrangement joins TRBV10-3 to TRBJ2-1; possibly TRBD1 or TRBD2 for D (6 bases each). V dropped 4 bases and J dropped 10 bases, with 23 bases sitting between them. Germline CDR1 ENHRY, CDR2 SYGVKD. The CDR3 length is 16 residues. CDR3 protein: CAISVDGTRGNWEQFF. In nucleotides, the CDR3 is TGTGCCATCAGTGTGGATGGGACACGGGGGAACTGGGAGCAGTTCTTC.